A selection of T cell receptor beta chains follows, all from one sample in a study of HIV-infected patients and healthy controls. TCRdb analysed the 5' RACE reads with MiXCR anew, one entry per CDR3 protein. The sample lists some 70,000 distinct CDR3 sequences; 15% to 20% were seen once. The specimen sequenced was CD4+ T cells from blood. These receptors all come from a human donor in good health. The CDR3 runs from the conserved cysteine through the conserved F or W. The D gene is left open where the match is weak. Clone size, where shown, is once, few, many, or a class for clones that have expanded.

size	D	V	J	DNA	CDR3
many	TRBD1	TRBV6-1	TRBJ1-5	TGTGCCAGCAGTGGGGGACAGGGCGATCAGCCCCAGCATTTT	CASSGGQGDQPQHF
few	TRBD2	TRBV20-1	TRBJ2-3	TGCAGTGCTAGACTAGCGGCAGATACGCAGTATTTT	CSARLAADTQYF
many	.	TRBV4-1	TRBJ2-7	TGCGCCAGCAGCCAAGGGGTTGACTCGACTGTGCCCTACGAGCAGTACTTC	CASSQGVDSTVPYEQYF
few	TRBD1	TRBV11-1	TRBJ2-5	TGTGCCAGCAGCTTAGGAGACAGGGTTAGGAACCAAGAGACCCAGTACTTC	CASSLGDRVRNQETQYF
.	TRBD1	TRBV12-3/TRBV12-4	TRBJ2-5	TGTGCCAGCAGCATACTTCCACCTTATGGGACAGATGACCAAGAGACCCAGTACTTC	CASSILPPYGTDDQETQYF
few	.	TRBV30	TRBJ2-5	TGTGCCTGGATCGAAAGGGGAGGCGGTAGAGAGACCCAGTACTTC	CAWIERGGGRETQYF
few	TRBD1	TRBV7-3	TRBJ2-3	TGTGCCAGCAGCTTAATGAGGACAGGTAGCACAGATACGCAGTATTTT	CASSLMRTGSTDTQYF
few	.	TRBV25-1	TRBJ2-7	TGTGCCAGCAGTGTGCAGGGATTATACGAGCAGTACTTC	CASSVQGLYEQYF
.	.	TRBV29-1	TRBJ1-1	TGCAGCGTTGCAAGGGGCGTGAACACTGAAGCTTTCTTT	CSVARGVNTEAFF
many	.	TRBV12-3/TRBV12-4	TRBJ1-6	TGTGCCAGCAGTTTAGCTAATTCACCCCTCCACTTT	CASSLANSPLHF
.	TRBD1	TRBV5-4	TRBJ2-1	TGTGCCAGCAGCTTAACAGGGGAATCCTACAATGAGCAGTTCTTC	CASSLTGESYNEQFF